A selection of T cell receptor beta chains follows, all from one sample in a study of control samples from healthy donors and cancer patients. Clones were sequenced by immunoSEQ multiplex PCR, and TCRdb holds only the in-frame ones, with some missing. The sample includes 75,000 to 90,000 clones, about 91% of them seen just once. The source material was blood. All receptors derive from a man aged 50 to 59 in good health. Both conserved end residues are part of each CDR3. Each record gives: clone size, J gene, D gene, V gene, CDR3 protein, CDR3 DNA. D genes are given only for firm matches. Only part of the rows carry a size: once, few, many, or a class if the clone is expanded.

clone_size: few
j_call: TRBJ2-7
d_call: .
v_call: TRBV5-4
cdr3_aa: CASSFPGTRSYEQYF
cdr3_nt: TGTGCCAGCAGCTTTCCGGGGACAAGGAGCTACGAGCAGTACTTC

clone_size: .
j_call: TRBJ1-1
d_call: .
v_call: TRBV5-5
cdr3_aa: CASSWNPGQNTEAFF
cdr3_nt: TGTGCCAGCAGCTGGAATCCGGGACAGAACACTGAAGCTTTCTTT

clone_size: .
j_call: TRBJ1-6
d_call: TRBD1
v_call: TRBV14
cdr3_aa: CASSRQGNSPLHF
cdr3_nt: TGTGCCAGCAGCCGACAGGGTAATTCACCCCTCCACTTT

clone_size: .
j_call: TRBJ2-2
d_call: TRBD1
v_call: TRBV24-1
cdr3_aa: CATSDHGTGTGELFF
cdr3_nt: TGTGCCACCAGTGATCACGGGACAGGCACCGGGGAGCTGTTTTTT

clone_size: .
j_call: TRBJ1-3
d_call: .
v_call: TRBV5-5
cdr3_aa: CASSSRESGNTIYF
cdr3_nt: TGTGCCAGCAGCTCCAGGGAGTCAGGAAACACCATATATTTT

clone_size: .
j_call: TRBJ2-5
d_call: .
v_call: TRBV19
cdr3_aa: CASSIGQNQETQYF
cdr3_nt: TGTGCCAGTAGTATTGGACAAAACCAAGAGACCCAGTACTTC

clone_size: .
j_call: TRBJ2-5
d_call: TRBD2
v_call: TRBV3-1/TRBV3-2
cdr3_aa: CASSQVGLAGGPSQYF
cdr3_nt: TGTGCCAGCAGCCAAGTTGGGCTAGCGGGGGGGCCGTCCCAGTACTTC

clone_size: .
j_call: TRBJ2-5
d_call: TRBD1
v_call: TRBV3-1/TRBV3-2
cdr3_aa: CASSQEGAGQGRETQYF
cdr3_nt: TGTGCCAGCAGCCAAGAGGGGGCGGGACAGGGGCGGGAGACCCAGTACTTC

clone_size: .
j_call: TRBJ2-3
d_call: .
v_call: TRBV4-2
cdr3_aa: CASSQVFGGTDTQYF
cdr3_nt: TGTGCCAGCAGCCAAGTATTCGGGGGCACAGATACGCAGTATTTT

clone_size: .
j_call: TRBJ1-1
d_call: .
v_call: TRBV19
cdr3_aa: CASQRLEGTEAFF
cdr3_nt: TGTGCCAGTCAACGGCTCGAGGGGACTGAAGCTTTCTTT

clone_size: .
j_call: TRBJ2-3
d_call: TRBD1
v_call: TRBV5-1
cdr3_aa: CASSYRQGQTDTQYF
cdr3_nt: TGCGCCAGCAGCTATCGACAGGGACAAACAGATACGCAGTATTTT

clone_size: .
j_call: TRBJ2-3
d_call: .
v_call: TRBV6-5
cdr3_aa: CASSYMVPSTDTQYF
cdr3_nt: TGTGCCAGCAGTTACATGGTGCCCAGCACAGATACGCAGTATTTT

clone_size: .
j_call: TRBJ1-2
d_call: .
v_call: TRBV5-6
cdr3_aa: CASSGRDIRGYTF
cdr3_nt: TGTGCCAGCAGCGGAAGGGACATCCGTGGCTACACCTTC

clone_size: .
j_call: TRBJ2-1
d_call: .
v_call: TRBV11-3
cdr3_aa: CASSARQGLYNEQFF
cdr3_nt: TGTGCCAGCAGCGCCCGACAGGGACTCTACAATGAGCAGTTCTTC

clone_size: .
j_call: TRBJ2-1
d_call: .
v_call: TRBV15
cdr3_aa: CATSREKGGVTGNEQFF
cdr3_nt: TGTGCCACCAGCAGAGAAAAGGGCGGAGTGACGGGGAATGAGCAGTTCTTC

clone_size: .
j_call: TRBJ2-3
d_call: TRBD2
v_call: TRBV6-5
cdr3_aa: CASSGLAGGDTQYF
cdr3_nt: TGTGCCAGCAGCGGGCTAGCGGGGGGTGATACGCAGTATTTT